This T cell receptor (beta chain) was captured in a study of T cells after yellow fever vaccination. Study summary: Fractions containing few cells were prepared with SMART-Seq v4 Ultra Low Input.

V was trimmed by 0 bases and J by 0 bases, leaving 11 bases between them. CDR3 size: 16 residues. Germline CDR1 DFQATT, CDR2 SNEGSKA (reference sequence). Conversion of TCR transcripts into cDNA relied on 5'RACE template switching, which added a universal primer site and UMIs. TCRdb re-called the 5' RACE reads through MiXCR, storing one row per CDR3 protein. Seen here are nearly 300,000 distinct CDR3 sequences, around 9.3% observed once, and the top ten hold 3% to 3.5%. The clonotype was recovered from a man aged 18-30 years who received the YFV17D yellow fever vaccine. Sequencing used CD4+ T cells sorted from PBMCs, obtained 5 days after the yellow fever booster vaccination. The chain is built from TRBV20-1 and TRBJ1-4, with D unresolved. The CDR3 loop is CSARDGGLATNEKLFF. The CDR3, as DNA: TGCAGTGCTAGAGATGGAGGGCTCGCAACTAATGAAAAACTGTTTTTT.